The sequence of this T cell receptor beta chain was determined in a study of metastatic and nonmetastatic thyroid tumors. Across the whole study: It was across blood and tumor or nodule tissue from malignant and benign thyroid patients that repertoires were compared.

In the authors' workflow: Clinicopathological groups differed in CDR3, with these differences serving to build a distant-metastasis classifier for papillary thyroid cancer. TCRdb re-called clones from the PCR reads using MiXCR. TCRdb's processing, not the study's, gives the V and J calls here. This sample has about 33,000 clones, with roughly a sixth found just once. Treatment of any kind had been given to no patient before thyroid surgery. This clone was picked up many times. Its target is not known. General study results and limits: TCR beta diversity was reportedly significantly higher in malignant thyroid tumors than benign nodules, in blood and tumor.

The origin of this receptor is a male donor with papillary thyroid cancer or a benign thyroid nodule (not recorded which). Some clones in this sample may be carry-over from other donors' samples. Source material: blood.

In nucleotides, the CDR3 is TGCAGTGCTAGCCGACGGGACATTCAGTACTTC. It specifies CSASRRDIQYF. The chain is built from TRBV20-1 and TRBJ2-4; D not resolved. The CDR3 extends over 11 amino acids. CDR1 and CDR2 from the germline V gene are DFQATT and SNEGSKA (reference sequence). The ends were cut back, 3 bases at V and 8 bases at J, with 8 bases in the middle.